This section outlines one T cell receptor beta chain sequence together with its context. This clonotype was seen more than once but under ten times. The clone's antigen remains unknown. Base-call qualities are not available, and no considerably larger clone is one nucleotide away. Sample time point, as interpreted from the label and publication: blood at routine non-recurrence follow-up after resection. Whole RNA extracted from tumor and nontumor lung tissue, or from cryopreserved PBMC samples, was used for TCR sequencing without cell sorting. Only patients with enough RNA available from two or more tumor regions were chosen for TCR sequencing. Clipping removes 7 bases from V and 7 bases from J, with 9 as the unmatched junction base count. The germline V gene provides CDR1 MNHEY and CDR2 SVGAGI. The CDR3 measures 13 amino acids from cysteine to phenylalanine. Solely the CDR3 DNA is kept, with 39 bases framed from the first base.

The library came from 5' RACE. Sequencing instrument: NextSeq 500. To allow correction of PCR and sequencing errors, the TCR library protocol tagged every TCR cDNA molecule with a unique molecular identifier. For the original study's pipeline: Decombinator tools were used for TCR identification, UMI-based error correction and CDR3 extraction. TCRs above a frequency of 2 per 1,000, corresponding to the top 1% of the tumor frequency distribution, were defined as expanded. Rényi diversity was computed with the R vegan package after subsampling each repertoire 100 times to 5,000 TCRs. To build CDR3 similarity networks, amino acid triplet string-kernel similarity was used, and CDR3s were connected when their pairwise similarity was above 0.82. In TCRdb, the public reads were trimmed at Q25 with fastp and aligned with MiXCR, with productive beta chains retained. Identical CDR3 proteins give one entry, which carries the most common genes and DNA. The V and J calls and clone size are TCRdb's, not the authors'. This sample comprises more than 95,000 distinct CDR3 sequences, 9.5% to 15% of them detected only once. The ten largest clones represent roughly 15% of the sample.

This sample was taken from a study of spatial heterogeneity in lung cancer (dated by TCRdb to between 2018 and 2021). Broadly, across the study: The donors were about 65 patients from the lung TRACERx cohort who had early-stage, untreated non-small cell lung cancer. Follow-up PBMC samples were sequenced whenever the samples were available, and the median time to follow-up was two to three years after resection. More beta-chain than alpha-chain transcripts were consistently detected, likely reflecting higher beta-chain transcript abundance. In the raw uncorrected reads, each unique combination of TCR and UMI appeared more than ten times on average. In non-small cell lung cancer, the study quantitatively compared TCR alpha and beta repertoires across several tumor regions, matched nontumor lung, and blood. Nonsynonymous mutation counts, determined by whole-exome sequencing of tumor tissue, were related to TCR repertoire features. Both alpha and beta chains were TCR-sequenced in samples taken at surgery, namely 220 tumor regions, 62 to 70 matched nontumor lung samples and roughly 56 PBMC samples. Overall study results and their limits: Additional single-cell paired TCR alpha and beta sequencing was considered necessary to confirm, at a functional level, the hypothesis that regional TCRs recognize regional mutations. Comparisons of baseline and follow-up blood repertoires included only 14 patients. Ubiquitous expanded tumor TCRs were found in blood more often at tumor resection than at routine follow-up.

This material consisted of PBMCs, taken at follow-up. This TCR was sampled from a male donor with early-stage non-small cell lung cancer. The chain links TRBV6-5 with TRBJ2-5, with 7 bases matching TRBD2. The encoded CDR3 is CASTLSGGGTQYF. The nucleotide sequence reads TGTGCCAGCACCCTCAGTGGGGGGGGGACCCAGTACTTC.